This is a list of T cell receptor beta chains from one sample in a study of cytomegalovirus exposure and HLA in healthy donors. Only in-frame clones appear in the TCRdb table, and some are missing; sequencing was by immunoSEQ multiplex PCR. The table has fewer than 100,000 clones, 76% seen once; the top ten hold 2% to 2.5%. The sample taken for sequencing was PBMCs. The receptors were sampled from a man aged 35 to 55 in good health and CMV-seronegative. Each CDR3 is given with its conserved first and last residue. Each record gives: D gene, clone size, V gene, J gene, CDR3 DNA, CDR3 protein. A D gene is named only where the DNA matches it firmly. Expanded clones are given a class, and other clones once, few, many or no size at all.

d_call: -; clone_size: -; v_call: TRBV5-1; j_call: TRBJ1-1; cdr3_nt: TGCGCCAGCAGGCCCGAATTCAGGGAGGGCACTGAAGCTTTCTTT; cdr3_aa: CASRPEFREGTEAFF
d_call: TRBD1; clone_size: -; v_call: TRBV6-5; j_call: TRBJ2-7; cdr3_nt: TGTGCCAGCAGCCGGGACAGGGAGTACGGTGAGCAGTACTTC; cdr3_aa: CASSRDREYGEQYF
d_call: TRBD2; clone_size: few; v_call: TRBV5-4; j_call: TRBJ2-2; cdr3_nt: TGTGCCAGCAGCTTGGCCCTAACTAGCGTGCTGTTTTTT; cdr3_aa: CASSLALTSVLFF
d_call: -; clone_size: -; v_call: TRBV9; j_call: TRBJ2-2; cdr3_nt: TGTGCCAGCAGCGTACCGAACACCGGGGAGCCGTTTTTT; cdr3_aa: CASSVPNTGEPFF
d_call: TRBD2; clone_size: once; v_call: TRBV5-8; j_call: TRBJ2-1; cdr3_nt: TGTGCCAGCAGCTTAGTAGCGGGAGGCCCCCCGTTCTTC; cdr3_aa: CASSLVAGGPPFF
d_call: TRBD1; clone_size: -; v_call: TRBV30; j_call: TRBJ2-7; cdr3_nt: TGTGCCTGGATGCAGGGGCCGGGACAGGGCAGTAACTCCTACGAGCAGTACTTC; cdr3_aa: CAWMQGPGQGSNSYEQYF
d_call: TRBD1; clone_size: -; v_call: TRBV15; j_call: TRBJ1-5; cdr3_nt: TGTGCCACCAGGGACAGGGGAAATCAGCCCCAGCATTTT; cdr3_aa: CATRDRGNQPQHF
d_call: -; clone_size: few; v_call: TRBV5-8; j_call: TRBJ1-3; cdr3_nt: TGTGCCAGCAGCCTGCTGGGGGCTTCGGGAAACACCATATATTTT; cdr3_aa: CASSLLGASGNTIYF
d_call: TRBD1; clone_size: -; v_call: TRBV13; j_call: TRBJ2-6; cdr3_nt: TGTGCCAGCAGCTCCCCGGGACAGGGGGTCACTGGGGCCAACGTCCTGACTTTC; cdr3_aa: CASSSPGQGVTGANVLTF
d_call: -; clone_size: -; v_call: TRBV7-8; j_call: TRBJ1-1; cdr3_nt: TGTGCCAGCACCTGGGGGGGTATGAACACTGAAGCTTTCTTT; cdr3_aa: CASTWGGMNTEAFF
d_call: -; clone_size: -; v_call: TRBV19; j_call: TRBJ2-3; cdr3_nt: TGTGCCAGTAAGGGGCCTTGGATTAGCACAGATACGCAGTATTTT; cdr3_aa: CASKGPWISTDTQYF
d_call: -; clone_size: few; v_call: TRBV29-1; j_call: TRBJ1-2; cdr3_nt: TGCAGCGTTGGGGAGGATCTCGGCTACACCTTC; cdr3_aa: CSVGEDLGYTF
d_call: -; clone_size: -; v_call: TRBV7-2; j_call: TRBJ1-1; cdr3_nt: TGTGCCAGCAGCTCACGCCCTTTCCGCGGGACTGAAGCTTTCTTT; cdr3_aa: CASSSRPFRGTEAFF
d_call: -; clone_size: -; v_call: TRBV5-5; j_call: TRBJ1-3; cdr3_nt: TGTGCCAGCACCCCGTACCTTAATATAGACATTGGAAACACCATATATTTT; cdr3_aa: CASTPYLNIDIGNTIYF
d_call: TRBD1; clone_size: once; v_call: TRBV27; j_call: TRBJ2-6; cdr3_nt: TGTGCCAGCAGTCCCACTATCCATAGGGACAGGGTGAGCTCTGGGGCCAACGTCCTGACTTTC; cdr3_aa: CASSPTIHRDRVSSGANVLTF
d_call: TRBD2; clone_size: -; v_call: TRBV4-3; j_call: TRBJ2-2; cdr3_nt: TGCGCCAGCAGCCAACCTATAGCGGGGGGAGGCACCGGGGAGCTGTTTTTT; cdr3_aa: CASSQPIAGGGTGELFF
d_call: TRBD2; clone_size: -; v_call: TRBV28; j_call: TRBJ2-7; cdr3_nt: TGTGCCAGCAGCACCGGGACTAGCTTAGTTTACGAGCAGTACTTC; cdr3_aa: CASSTGTSLVYEQYF
d_call: -; clone_size: -; v_call: TRBV10-3; j_call: TRBJ1-5; cdr3_nt: TGTGCCATCAGCTCAGGGCAGTTCAATCAGCCCCAGCATTTT; cdr3_aa: CAISSGQFNQPQHF
d_call: -; clone_size: few; v_call: TRBV4-2; j_call: TRBJ2-3; cdr3_nt: TGTGCCAGCAGGCCTAGCCGATTAAATCCCTCTGATACGCAGTATTTT; cdr3_aa: CASRPSRLNPSDTQYF
d_call: TRBD1; clone_size: -; v_call: TRBV7-9; j_call: TRBJ2-7; cdr3_nt: TGTGCCAGCAGCCAGCACGCGGACAGGGGGGAAGTGCGCGAGCAGTACTTC; cdr3_aa: CASSQHADRGEVREQYF
d_call: -; clone_size: -; v_call: TRBV28; j_call: TRBJ1-5; cdr3_nt: TGTGCCAGCAGCCTGTCAGGTCGGTCAGCAGATAGCAATCAGCCCCAGCATTTT; cdr3_aa: CASSLSGRSADSNQPQHF
d_call: -; clone_size: -; v_call: TRBV11-3; j_call: TRBJ2-3; cdr3_nt: TGTGCCAGCAGCTCTCGGACGGGGAGGTCCTTAACAGATACGCAGTATTTT; cdr3_aa: CASSSRTGRSLTDTQYF
d_call: TRBD1; clone_size: -; v_call: TRBV5-5; j_call: TRBJ2-2; cdr3_nt: TGTGCCAGCAGTTTGGACAGGGGAGTGACCGGGGAGCTGTTTTTT; cdr3_aa: CASSLDRGVTGELFF
d_call: -; clone_size: medium-sized; v_call: TRBV6-1; j_call: TRBJ1-1; cdr3_nt: TGTGCCAGCAGTGTTTCAGGGGAGAACACTGAAGCTTTCTTT; cdr3_aa: CASSVSGENTEAFF
d_call: TRBD2; clone_size: -; v_call: TRBV6-5; j_call: TRBJ2-5; cdr3_nt: TGTGCCAGCAGCCCCAGGGCTAGCGGGAGGGAGACCCAGTACTTC; cdr3_aa: CASSPRASGRETQYF
d_call: -; clone_size: -; v_call: TRBV19; j_call: TRBJ2-7; cdr3_nt: TGTGCCAGTAGTATAGCAGGGAACTCCTACGAGCAGTACTTC; cdr3_aa: CASSIAGNSYEQYF
d_call: -; clone_size: -; v_call: TRBV10-3; j_call: TRBJ1-6; cdr3_nt: TGTGCCATCAGTGACCCGAGACAGTATAATTCACCCCTCCACTTT; cdr3_aa: CAISDPRQYNSPLHF
d_call: -; clone_size: -; v_call: TRBV11-2; j_call: TRBJ1-2; cdr3_nt: TGTGCCAGCAGCCCGGGGAGTGGTGGCTACACCTTC; cdr3_aa: CASSPGSGGYTF
d_call: TRBD1; clone_size: -; v_call: TRBV30; j_call: TRBJ1-6; cdr3_nt: TGTGCCTGGAGTATGGGACAGAATAATTCACCCCTCCACTTT; cdr3_aa: CAWSMGQNNSPLHF
d_call: -; clone_size: -; v_call: TRBV7-2; j_call: TRBJ1-2; cdr3_nt: TGTGCCAGCAGCCCGACGACAGATGGCTACACCTTC; cdr3_aa: CASSPTTDGYTF
d_call: -; clone_size: -; v_call: TRBV28; j_call: TRBJ1-5; cdr3_nt: TGTGCCAGCAGTTTATCCGCGTTGCGCAGCAATCAGCCCCAGCATTTT; cdr3_aa: CASSLSALRSNQPQHF
d_call: TRBD1; clone_size: -; v_call: TRBV7-2; j_call: TRBJ2-5; cdr3_nt: TGTGCCAGCAGCTTTTCAATTGGACAGGGCGAAGAGACCCAGTACTTC; cdr3_aa: CASSFSIGQGEETQYF
d_call: TRBD2; clone_size: -; v_call: TRBV7-2; j_call: TRBJ2-1; cdr3_nt: TGTGCCAGCAGCCTCCTCGGCGGGAGTATGGGTGAGCAGTTCTTC; cdr3_aa: CASSLLGGSMGEQFF
d_call: TRBD1; clone_size: once; v_call: TRBV5-1; j_call: TRBJ2-2; cdr3_nt: TGCGCCAGCAGCTTGGGGACAGGGGGAACCGGGGAGCTGTTTTTT; cdr3_aa: CASSLGTGGTGELFF
d_call: -; clone_size: few; v_call: TRBV30; j_call: TRBJ2-5; cdr3_nt: TGTGCCTGGAGTGTGGTCCCCCAAAAGCGGCAAGGGGAGACCCAGTACTTC; cdr3_aa: CAWSVVPQKRQGETQYF
d_call: TRBD2; clone_size: -; v_call: TRBV29-1; j_call: TRBJ2-2; cdr3_nt: TGCAGCGTTGTAGCGGGGGCGAACACCGGGGAGCTGTTTTTT; cdr3_aa: CSVVAGANTGELFF
d_call: TRBD1; clone_size: -; v_call: TRBV9; j_call: TRBJ1-1; cdr3_nt: TGTGCCAGCAGCGTAGGGACAGGTGAAGCTTTCTTT; cdr3_aa: CASSVGTGEAFF
d_call: TRBD2; clone_size: -; v_call: TRBV9; j_call: TRBJ2-3; cdr3_nt: TGTGCCAGCAGTACCAGGTCTAGCGGGGGCACAGATACGCAGTATTTT; cdr3_aa: CASSTRSSGGTDTQYF
d_call: TRBD1; clone_size: -; v_call: TRBV19; j_call: TRBJ2-5; cdr3_nt: TGTGCCAGTAGTATGACAGGGAGACAAGAGACCCAGTACTTC; cdr3_aa: CASSMTGRQETQYF
d_call: TRBD2; clone_size: -; v_call: TRBV2; j_call: TRBJ2-7; cdr3_nt: TGTGCCAGCAGCATAGCCCGACTAGCGGGGGCGTACGAGCAGTACTTC; cdr3_aa: CASSIARLAGAYEQYF
d_call: -; clone_size: -; v_call: TRBV5-1; j_call: TRBJ1-3; cdr3_nt: TGCGCCAGCAGCTTCCAGGGGATGGAAAACACCATATATTTT; cdr3_aa: CASSFQGMENTIYF
d_call: -; clone_size: -; v_call: TRBV5-4; j_call: TRBJ2-5; cdr3_nt: TGTGCCAGCAGCGTAGGACAGTCCCAAGAGACCCAGTACTTC; cdr3_aa: CASSVGQSQETQYF
d_call: -; clone_size: -; v_call: TRBV27; j_call: TRBJ2-5; cdr3_nt: TGTGCCAGCAGTTTTAGTACTCGGGAGACCCAGTACTTC; cdr3_aa: CASSFSTRETQYF
d_call: -; clone_size: -; v_call: TRBV30; j_call: TRBJ1-6; cdr3_nt: TGTGCCTGGAGACGGGAGGTCGACACGCGCGGGTCACCCCTCCACTTT; cdr3_aa: CAWRREVDTRGSPLHF
d_call: -; clone_size: -; v_call: TRBV10-2; j_call: TRBJ1-4; cdr3_nt: TGCGCCAGCAATCGTAAGGGAGCTAATGAAAAACTGTTTTTT; cdr3_aa: CASNRKGANEKLFF
d_call: -; clone_size: -; v_call: TRBV5-4; j_call: TRBJ2-3; cdr3_nt: TGTGCCAGCAGCCCTGGCGGTATTCATATTGCAGATACGCAGTATTTT; cdr3_aa: CASSPGGIHIADTQYF
d_call: TRBD1; clone_size: -; v_call: TRBV19; j_call: TRBJ2-7; cdr3_nt: TGTGCCAGTAGTATGTCGGGACAGGGCTCCTACGAGCAGTACTTC; cdr3_aa: CASSMSGQGSYEQYF
d_call: -; clone_size: -; v_call: TRBV28; j_call: TRBJ2-3; cdr3_nt: TGTGCCAGCAGTTGGGGGGGGGCGGCAGATACGCAGTATTTT; cdr3_aa: CASSWGGAADTQYF
d_call: -; clone_size: few; v_call: TRBV18; j_call: TRBJ1-3; cdr3_nt: TGTGCCAGCTCACCACTCGACGGGGACTCTGGAAACACCATATATTTT; cdr3_aa: CASSPLDGDSGNTIYF
d_call: -; clone_size: once; v_call: TRBV9; j_call: TRBJ2-1; cdr3_nt: TGTGCCAGCAGCGTAGGAGTGTCATGGGAGCAGTTCTTC; cdr3_aa: CASSVGVSWEQFF
d_call: -; clone_size: few; v_call: TRBV13; j_call: TRBJ2-6; cdr3_nt: TGTGCCAGCAGCCCAGCCCGGGACTCTGGGGCCAACGTCCTGACTTTC; cdr3_aa: CASSPARDSGANVLTF
d_call: -; clone_size: -; v_call: TRBV28; j_call: TRBJ2-2; cdr3_nt: TGTGCCAGCCTGAGCTTCGGTCTTGGGGAGCTGTTTTTT; cdr3_aa: CASLSFGLGELFF
d_call: TRBD2; clone_size: few; v_call: TRBV5-1; j_call: TRBJ2-7; cdr3_nt: TGCGCCAGCAGCTTGGATCCAGCGGGAGTCTACGAGCAGTACTTC; cdr3_aa: CASSLDPAGVYEQYF
d_call: -; clone_size: few; v_call: TRBV9; j_call: TRBJ2-3; cdr3_nt: TGTGCCAGCAGCCCCGGGACACCTGAAGATACGCAGTATTTT; cdr3_aa: CASSPGTPEDTQYF